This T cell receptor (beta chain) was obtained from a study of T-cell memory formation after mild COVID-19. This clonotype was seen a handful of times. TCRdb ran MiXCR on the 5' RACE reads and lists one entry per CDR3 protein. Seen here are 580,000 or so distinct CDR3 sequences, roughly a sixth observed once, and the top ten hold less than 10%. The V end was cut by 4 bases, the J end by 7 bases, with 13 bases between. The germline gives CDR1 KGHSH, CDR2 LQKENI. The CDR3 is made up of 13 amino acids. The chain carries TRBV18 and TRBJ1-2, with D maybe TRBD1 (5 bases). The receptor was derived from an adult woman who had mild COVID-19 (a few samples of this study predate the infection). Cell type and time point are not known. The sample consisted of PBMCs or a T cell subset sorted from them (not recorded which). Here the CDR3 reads CASSRGDSGGYTF. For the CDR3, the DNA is TGTGCCAGCTCACGTGGAGACAGTGGTGGCTACACCTTC.